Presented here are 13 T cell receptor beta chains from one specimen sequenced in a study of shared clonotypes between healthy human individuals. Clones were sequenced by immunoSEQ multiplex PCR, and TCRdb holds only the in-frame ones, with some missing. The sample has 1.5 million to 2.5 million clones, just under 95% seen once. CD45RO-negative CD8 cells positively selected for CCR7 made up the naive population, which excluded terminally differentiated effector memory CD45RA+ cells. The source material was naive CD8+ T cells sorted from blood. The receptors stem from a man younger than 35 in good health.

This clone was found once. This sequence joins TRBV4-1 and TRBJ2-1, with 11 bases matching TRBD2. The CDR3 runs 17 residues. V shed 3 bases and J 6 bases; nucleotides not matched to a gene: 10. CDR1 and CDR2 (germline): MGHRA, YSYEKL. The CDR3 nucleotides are TGCGCCAGCAGCCACAACCCTTTAGCGGGGGGGCCCAATGAGCAGTTCTTC. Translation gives CASSHNPLAGGPNEQFF.

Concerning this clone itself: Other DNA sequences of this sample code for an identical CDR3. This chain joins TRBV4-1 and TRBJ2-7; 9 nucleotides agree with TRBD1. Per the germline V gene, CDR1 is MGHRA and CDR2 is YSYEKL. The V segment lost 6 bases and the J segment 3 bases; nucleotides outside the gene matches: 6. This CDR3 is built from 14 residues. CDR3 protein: CASSQLDRGYEQYF. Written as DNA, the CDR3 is TGCGCCAGCAGTCAACTGGACAGGGGCTACGAGCAGTACTTC.

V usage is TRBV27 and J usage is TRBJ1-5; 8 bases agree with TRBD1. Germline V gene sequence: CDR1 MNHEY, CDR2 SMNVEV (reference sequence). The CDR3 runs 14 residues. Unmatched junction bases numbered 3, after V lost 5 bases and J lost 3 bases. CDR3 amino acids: CASSVGQDNQPQHF. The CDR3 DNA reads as TGTGCCAGCAGTGTGGGACAGGACAATCAGCCCCAGCATTTT.

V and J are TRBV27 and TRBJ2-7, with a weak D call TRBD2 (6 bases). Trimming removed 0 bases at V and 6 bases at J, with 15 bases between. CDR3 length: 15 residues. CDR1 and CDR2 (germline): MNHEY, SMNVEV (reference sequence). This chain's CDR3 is CASSLSLTSPLEQYF. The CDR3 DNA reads TGTGCCAGCAGTTTATCGTTAACTAGCCCCCTCGAGCAGTACTTC.

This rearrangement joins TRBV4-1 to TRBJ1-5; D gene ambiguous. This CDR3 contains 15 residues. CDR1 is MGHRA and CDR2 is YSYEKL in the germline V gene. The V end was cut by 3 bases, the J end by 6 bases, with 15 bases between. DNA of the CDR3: TGCGCCAGCAGCCACCTAGCGGGTGATGGTCAGCCCCAGCATTTT. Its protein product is CASSHLAGDGQPQHF.

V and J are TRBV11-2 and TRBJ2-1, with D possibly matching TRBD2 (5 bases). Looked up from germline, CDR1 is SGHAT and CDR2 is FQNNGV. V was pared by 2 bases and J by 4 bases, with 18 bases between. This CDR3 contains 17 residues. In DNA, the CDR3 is TGTGCCAGCAGCTTATTACCGTTAAACCCGGGGTACAATGAGCAGTTCTTC. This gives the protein CASSLLPLNPGYNEQFF.

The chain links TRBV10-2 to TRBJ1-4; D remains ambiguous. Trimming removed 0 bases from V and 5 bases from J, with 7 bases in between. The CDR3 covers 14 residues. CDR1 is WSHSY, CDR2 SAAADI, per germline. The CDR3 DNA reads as TGCGCCAGCAGTGAGTCGTTGGTGAATGAAAAACTGTTTTTT. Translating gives CASSESLVNEKLFF.

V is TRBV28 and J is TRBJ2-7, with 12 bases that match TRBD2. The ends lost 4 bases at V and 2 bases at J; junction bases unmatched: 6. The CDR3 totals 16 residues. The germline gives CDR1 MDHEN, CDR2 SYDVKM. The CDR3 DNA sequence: TGTGCCAGCAGTTCTCCCCTAGCGGGGGGGACCTACGAGCAGTACTTC. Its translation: CASSSPLAGGTYEQYF.

This CDR3 is CASGRGGGGLGNEQFF. CDR3 nucleotides: TGTGCCAGCGGGCGAGGGGGCGGGGGCCTAGGAAATGAGCAGTTCTTC. The chain combines TRBV5-6 with TRBJ2-1; the D gene could be TRBD1 or TRBD2 (7 bases each). The CDR3 length is 16 residues. The ends were cut back, 7 bases at V and 7 bases at J, with 24 bases in the middle. CDR1 is SGHDT and CDR2 is YYEEEE in the germline V gene.

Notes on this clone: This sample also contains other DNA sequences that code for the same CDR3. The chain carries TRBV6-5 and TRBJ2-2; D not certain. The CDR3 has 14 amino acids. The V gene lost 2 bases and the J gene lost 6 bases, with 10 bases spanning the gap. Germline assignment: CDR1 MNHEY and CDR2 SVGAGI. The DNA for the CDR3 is TGTGCCAGCAGTTACGGGGAACGACCCGGGGAGCTGTTTTTT. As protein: CASSYGERPGELFF.

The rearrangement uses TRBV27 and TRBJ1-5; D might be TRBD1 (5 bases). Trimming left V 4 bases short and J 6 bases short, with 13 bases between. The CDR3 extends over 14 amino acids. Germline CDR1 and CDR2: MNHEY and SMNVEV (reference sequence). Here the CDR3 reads CASSSPGGGQPQHF. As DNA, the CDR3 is TGTGCCAGCAGTTCACCGGGTGGGGGTCAGCCCCAGCATTTT.

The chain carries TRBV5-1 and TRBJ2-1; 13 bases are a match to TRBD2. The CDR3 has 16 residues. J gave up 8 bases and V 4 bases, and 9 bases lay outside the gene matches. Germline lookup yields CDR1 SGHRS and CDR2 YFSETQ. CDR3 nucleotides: TGCGCCAGCAGCGGTTGGACTAGCGGGGGTATCGATGAGCAGTTCTTC. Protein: CASSGWTSGGIDEQFF.

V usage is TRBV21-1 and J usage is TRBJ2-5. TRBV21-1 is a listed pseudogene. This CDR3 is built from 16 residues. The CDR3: CASSKATTASQETQYF. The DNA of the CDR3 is TGTGCCAGCAGCAAAGCGACCACGGCGAGTCAAGAGACCCAGTACTTC.